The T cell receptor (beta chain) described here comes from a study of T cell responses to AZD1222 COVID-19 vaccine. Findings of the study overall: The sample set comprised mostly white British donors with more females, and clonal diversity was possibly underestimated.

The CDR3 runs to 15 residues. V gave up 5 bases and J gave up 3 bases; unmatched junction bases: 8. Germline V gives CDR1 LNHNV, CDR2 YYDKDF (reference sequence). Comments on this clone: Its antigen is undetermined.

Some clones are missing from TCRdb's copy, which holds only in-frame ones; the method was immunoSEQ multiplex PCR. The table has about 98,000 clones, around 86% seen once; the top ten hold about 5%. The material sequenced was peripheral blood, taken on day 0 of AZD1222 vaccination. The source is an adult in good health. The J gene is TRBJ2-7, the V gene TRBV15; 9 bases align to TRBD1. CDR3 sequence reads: CATSAPGTGSYEQYF. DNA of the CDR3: TGTGCCACCAGCGCACCCGGGACAGGGAGCTACGAGCAGTACTTC.